This T cell receptor (beta chain) was observed in a study of CD8 T cells in Susac syndrome. cDNA came from about 0.5 to 1 ug RNA primed by random hexamers. TCRdb fed the immunoSEQ multiplex PCR reads into MiXCR, producing one record per CDR3 protein. This table holds almost 450,000 distinct CDR3 sequences, 85% found once. The CDR3 runs 17 residues. The ends lost 5 bases at V and 0 bases at J; junction bases unmatched: 9. Germline V gene lookup returns CDR1 DFQATT and CDR2 SNEGSKA (reference sequence). This chain connects TRBV20-1 to TRBJ2-7; 14 bases agree with TRBD2. The origin of this receptor is a human donor with multiple sclerosis. The sequenced sample consisted of CD8+ T cells from PBMCs. CDR3 protein: CSAGGTSGGLSSYEQYF. The CDR3, as DNA: TGCAGTGCTGGCGGGACTAGCGGGGGCCTTAGCTCCTACGAGCAGTACTTC.